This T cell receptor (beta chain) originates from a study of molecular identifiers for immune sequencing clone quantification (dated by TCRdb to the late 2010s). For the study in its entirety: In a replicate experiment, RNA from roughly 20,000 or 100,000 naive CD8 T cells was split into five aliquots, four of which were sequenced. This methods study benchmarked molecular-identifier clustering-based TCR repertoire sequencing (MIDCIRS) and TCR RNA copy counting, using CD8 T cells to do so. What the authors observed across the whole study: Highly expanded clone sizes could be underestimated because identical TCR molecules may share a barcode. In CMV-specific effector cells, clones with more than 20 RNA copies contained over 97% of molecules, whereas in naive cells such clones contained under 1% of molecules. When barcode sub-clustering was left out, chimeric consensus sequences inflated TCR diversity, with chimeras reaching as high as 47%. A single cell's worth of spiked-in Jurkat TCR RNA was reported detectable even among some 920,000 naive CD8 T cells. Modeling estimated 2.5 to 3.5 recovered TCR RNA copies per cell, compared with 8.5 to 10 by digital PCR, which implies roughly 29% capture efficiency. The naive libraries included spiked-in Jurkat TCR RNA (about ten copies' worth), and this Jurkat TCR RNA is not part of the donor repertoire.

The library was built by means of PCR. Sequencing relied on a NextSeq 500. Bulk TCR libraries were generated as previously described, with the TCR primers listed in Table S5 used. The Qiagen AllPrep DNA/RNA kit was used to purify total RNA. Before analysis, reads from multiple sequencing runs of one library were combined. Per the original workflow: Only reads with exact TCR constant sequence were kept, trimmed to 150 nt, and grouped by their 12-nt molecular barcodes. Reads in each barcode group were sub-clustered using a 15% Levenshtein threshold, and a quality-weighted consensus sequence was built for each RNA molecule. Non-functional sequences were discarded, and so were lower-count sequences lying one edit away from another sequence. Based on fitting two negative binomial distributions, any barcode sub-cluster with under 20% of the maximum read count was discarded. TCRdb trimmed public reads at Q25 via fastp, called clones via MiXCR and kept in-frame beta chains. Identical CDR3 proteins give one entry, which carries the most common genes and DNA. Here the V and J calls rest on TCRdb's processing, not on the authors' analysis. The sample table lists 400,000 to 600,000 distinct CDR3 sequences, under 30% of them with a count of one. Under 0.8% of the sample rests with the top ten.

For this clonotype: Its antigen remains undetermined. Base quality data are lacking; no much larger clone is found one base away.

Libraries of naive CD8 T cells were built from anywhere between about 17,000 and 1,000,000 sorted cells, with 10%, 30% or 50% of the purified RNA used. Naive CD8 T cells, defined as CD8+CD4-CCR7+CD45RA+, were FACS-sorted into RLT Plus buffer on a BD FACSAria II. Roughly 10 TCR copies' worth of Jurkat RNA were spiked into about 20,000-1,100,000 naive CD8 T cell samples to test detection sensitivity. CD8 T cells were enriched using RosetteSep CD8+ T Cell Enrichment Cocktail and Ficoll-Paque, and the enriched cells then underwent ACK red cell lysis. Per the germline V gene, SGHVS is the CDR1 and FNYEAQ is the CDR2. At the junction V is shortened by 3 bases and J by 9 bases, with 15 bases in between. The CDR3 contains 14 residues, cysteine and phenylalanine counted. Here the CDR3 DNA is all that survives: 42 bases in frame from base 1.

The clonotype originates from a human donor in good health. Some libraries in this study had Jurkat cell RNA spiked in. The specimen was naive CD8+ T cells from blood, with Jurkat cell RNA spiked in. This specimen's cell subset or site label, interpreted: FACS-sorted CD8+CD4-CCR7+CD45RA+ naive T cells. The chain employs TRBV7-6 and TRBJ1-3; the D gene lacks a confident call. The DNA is TGTGCCAGCAGCTTCGAGGTCGGGGAGGCCACCATATATTTT. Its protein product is CASSFEVGEATIYF.